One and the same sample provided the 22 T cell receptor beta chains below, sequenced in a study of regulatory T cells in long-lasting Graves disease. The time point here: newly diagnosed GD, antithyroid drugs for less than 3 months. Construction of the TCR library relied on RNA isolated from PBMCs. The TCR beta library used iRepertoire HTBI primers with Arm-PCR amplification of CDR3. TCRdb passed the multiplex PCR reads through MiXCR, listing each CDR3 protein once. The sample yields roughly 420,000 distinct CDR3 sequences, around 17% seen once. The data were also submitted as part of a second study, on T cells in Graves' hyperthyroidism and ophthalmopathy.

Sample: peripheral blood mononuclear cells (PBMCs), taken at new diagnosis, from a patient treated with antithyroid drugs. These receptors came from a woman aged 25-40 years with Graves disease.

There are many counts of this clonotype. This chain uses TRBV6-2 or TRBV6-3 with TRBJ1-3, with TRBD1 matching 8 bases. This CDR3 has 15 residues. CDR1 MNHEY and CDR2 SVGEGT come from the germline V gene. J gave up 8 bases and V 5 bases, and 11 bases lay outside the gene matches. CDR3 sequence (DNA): TGTGCCAGCAGTGAATGGAGCGGACAGGGTGACACCATATATTTT. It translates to CASSEWSGQGDTIYF.

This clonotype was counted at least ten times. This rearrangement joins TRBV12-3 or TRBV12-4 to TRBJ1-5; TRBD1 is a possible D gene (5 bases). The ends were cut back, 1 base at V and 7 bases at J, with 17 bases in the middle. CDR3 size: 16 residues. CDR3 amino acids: CASSLGPGQARQPQHF. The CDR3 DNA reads TGTGCCAGCAGTTTAGGACCAGGGCAGGCAAGACAGCCCCAGCATTTT.

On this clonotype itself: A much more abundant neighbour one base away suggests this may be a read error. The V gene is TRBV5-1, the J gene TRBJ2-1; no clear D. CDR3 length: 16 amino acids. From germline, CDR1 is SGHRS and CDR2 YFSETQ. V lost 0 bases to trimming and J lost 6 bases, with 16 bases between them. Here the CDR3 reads CASSLVAIPLSNEQFF. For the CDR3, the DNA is TGCGCCAGCAGCTTGGTGGCAATACCCCTCTCCAATGAGCAGTTCTTC.

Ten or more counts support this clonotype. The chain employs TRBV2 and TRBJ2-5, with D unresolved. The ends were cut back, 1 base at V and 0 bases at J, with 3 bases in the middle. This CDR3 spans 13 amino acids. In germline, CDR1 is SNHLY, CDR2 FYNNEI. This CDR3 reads CASSEGNQETQYF. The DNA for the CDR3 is TGTGCCAGCAGTGAAGGCAACCAAGAGACCCAGTACTTC.

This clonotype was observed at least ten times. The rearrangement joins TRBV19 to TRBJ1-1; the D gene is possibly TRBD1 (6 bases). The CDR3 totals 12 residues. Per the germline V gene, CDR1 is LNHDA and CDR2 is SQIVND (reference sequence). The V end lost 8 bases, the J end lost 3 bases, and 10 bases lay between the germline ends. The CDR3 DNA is TGTGCCAGTCAGGGGAGGGACACTGAAGCTTTCTTT. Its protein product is CASQGRDTEAFF.

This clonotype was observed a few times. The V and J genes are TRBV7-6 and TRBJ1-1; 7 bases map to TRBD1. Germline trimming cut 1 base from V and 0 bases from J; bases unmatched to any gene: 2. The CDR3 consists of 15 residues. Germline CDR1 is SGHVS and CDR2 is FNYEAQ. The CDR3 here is CASSLVQGVNTEAFF. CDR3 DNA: TGTGCCAGCAGCTTAGTTCAGGGGGTGAACACTGAAGCTTTCTTT.

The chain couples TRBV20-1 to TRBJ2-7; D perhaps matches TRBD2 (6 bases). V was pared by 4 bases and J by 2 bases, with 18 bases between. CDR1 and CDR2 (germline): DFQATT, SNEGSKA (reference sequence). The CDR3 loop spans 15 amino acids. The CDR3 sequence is CSANPRERTTYEQYF. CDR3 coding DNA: TGCAGTGCTAACCCCCGAGAGCGGACTACCTACGAGCAGTACTTC.

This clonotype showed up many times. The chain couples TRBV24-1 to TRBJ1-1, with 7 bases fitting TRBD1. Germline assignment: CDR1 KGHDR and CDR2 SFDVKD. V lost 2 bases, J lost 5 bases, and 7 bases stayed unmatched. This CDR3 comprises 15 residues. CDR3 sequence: CATSDSTGRWTEAFF. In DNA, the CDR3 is TGTGCCACCAGTGATTCGACAGGGCGTTGGACTGAAGCTTTCTTT.

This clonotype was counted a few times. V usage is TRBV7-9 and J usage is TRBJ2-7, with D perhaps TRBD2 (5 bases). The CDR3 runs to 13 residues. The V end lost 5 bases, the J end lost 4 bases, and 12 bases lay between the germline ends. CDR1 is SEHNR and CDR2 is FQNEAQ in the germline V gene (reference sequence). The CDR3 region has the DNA TGTGCCAGCAGCCCTGGTGAGGGTTACGAGCAGTACTTC. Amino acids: CASSPGEGYEQYF.

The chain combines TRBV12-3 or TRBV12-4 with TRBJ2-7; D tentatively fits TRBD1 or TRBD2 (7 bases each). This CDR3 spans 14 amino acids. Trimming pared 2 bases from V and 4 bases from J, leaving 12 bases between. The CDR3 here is CASSLQGGRYEQYF. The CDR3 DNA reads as TGTGCCAGCAGTTTACAGGGGGGGAGGTACGAGCAGTACTTC.

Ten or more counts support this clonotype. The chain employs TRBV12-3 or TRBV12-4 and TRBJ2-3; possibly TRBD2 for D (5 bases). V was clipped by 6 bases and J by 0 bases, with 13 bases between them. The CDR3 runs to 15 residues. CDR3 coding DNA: TGTGCCAGCAGCCCGGACTTCTCTAGCACAGATACGCAGTATTTT. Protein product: CASSPDFSSTDTQYF.

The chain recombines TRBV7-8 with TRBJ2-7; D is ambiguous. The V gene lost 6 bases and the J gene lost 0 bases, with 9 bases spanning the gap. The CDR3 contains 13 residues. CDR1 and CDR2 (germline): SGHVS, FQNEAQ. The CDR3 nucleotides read TGTGCCAGCAGAATCTCAAGCTCCTACGAGCAGTACTTC. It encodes CASRISSSYEQYF.

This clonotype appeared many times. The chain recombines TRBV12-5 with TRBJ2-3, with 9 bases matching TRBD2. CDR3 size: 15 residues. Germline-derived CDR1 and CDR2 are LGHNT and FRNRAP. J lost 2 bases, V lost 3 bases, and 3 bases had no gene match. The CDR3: CASGFLAGPTDTQYF. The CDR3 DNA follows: TGTGCTAGTGGTTTCCTAGCGGGACCCACAGATACGCAGTATTTT.

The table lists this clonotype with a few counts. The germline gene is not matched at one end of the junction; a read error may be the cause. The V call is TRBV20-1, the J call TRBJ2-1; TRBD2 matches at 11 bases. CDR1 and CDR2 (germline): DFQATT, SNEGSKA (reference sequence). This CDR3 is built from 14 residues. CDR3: CSARVNGTSGLKGF. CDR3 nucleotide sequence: TGCAGTGCTAGAGTAAACGGGACTAGCGGACTCAAGGGCTTC.

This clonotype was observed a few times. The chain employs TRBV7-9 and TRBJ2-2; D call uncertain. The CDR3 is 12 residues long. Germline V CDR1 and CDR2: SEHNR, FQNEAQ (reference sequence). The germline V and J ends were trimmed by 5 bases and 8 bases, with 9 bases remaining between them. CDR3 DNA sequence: TGTGCCAGCAGCGGCAACAATGGGGAGCTGTTTTTT. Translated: CASSGNNGELFF.

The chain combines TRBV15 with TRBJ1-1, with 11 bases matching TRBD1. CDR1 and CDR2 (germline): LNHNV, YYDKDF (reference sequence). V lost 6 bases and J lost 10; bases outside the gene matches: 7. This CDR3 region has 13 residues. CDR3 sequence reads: CATSRTGGEVAFF. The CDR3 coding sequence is TGTGCCACCAGTCGGACAGGGGGCGAGGTAGCTTTCTTT. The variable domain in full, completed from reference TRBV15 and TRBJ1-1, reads DAMVIQNPRYQVTQFGKPVTLSCSQTLNHNVMYWYQQKSSQAPKLLFHYYDKDFNNEADTPDNFQSRRPNTSFCFLDIRSPGLGDTAMYLCATSRTGGEVAFFGQGTRLTVV.

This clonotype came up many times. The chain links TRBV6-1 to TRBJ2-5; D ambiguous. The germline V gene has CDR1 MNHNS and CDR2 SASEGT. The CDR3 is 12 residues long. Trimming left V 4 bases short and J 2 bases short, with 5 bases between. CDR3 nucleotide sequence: TGTGCCAGCAGTGCCATACAAGAGACCCAGTACTTC. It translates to CASSAIQETQYF.

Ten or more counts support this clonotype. The CDR3, as DNA: TGTGCCAGCAGCGCCGGATCGAACACTGAAGCTTTCTTT. Amino acid sequence: CASSAGSNTEAFF. The chain is built from TRBV9 and TRBJ1-1; D unresolved. CDR1 and CDR2 from the germline V gene are SGDLS and YYNGEE. The CDR3 runs to 13 residues. Trimming pared 3 bases from V and 1 base from J, leaving 7 bases between.

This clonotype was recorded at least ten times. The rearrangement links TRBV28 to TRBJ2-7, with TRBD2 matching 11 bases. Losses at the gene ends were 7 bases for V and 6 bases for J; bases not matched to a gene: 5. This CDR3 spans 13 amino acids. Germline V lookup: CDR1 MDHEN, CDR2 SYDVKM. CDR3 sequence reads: CASKTSGVFEQYF. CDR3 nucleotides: TGTGCCAGCAAGACTAGCGGGGTCTTCGAGCAGTACTTC.

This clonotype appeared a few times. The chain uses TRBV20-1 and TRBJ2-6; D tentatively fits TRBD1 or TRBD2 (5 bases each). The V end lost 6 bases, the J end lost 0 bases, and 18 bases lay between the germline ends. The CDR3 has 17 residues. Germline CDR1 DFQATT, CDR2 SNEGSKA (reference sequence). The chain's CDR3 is CSAGVGVAPSGANVLTF. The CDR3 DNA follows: TGCAGTGCCGGGGTGGGGGTTGCCCCCTCTGGGGCCAACGTCCTGACTTTC.

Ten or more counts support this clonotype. The CDR3 spells CASRLTTGKAFF. The CDR3 nucleotides read TGTGCCAGCAGACTCACGACAGGGAAAGCTTTCTTT. The chain joins TRBV6-1 to TRBJ1-1; 7 nucleotides agree with TRBD1. Germline V gene lookup returns CDR1 MNHNS and CDR2 SASEGT. The V segment lost 6 bases and the J segment 9 bases; nucleotides outside the gene matches: 7. This CDR3 spans 12 amino acids.

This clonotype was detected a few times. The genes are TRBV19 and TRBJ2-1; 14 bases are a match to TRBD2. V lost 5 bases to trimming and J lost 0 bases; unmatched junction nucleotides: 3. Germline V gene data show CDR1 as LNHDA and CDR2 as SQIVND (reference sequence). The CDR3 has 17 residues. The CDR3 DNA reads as TGTGCCAGTAGTCACGGGACTAGCGGGGGCTCCTACAATGAGCAGTTCTTC. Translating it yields CASSHGTSGGSYNEQFF.